This TCR beta chain was recorded in a study of CXCR3-negative and CXCR3-positive naive CD8 T cells. Each CD8+ T cell subset was sorted in triplicate, 300,000 or so cells each. On this clonotype itself: Its target is unknown.

This CDR3 has 14 amino acids. Germline V gene data show CDR1 as DFQATT and CDR2 as SNEGSKA (reference sequence). Study-level findings and limits: Because surface CD5 did not distinguish the naive subsets, TCR strength was inferred from TRB CDR3 properties. Similar TRBV-TRBJ gene usage was seen in naive CXCR3-negative and CXCR3-positive cells, but not in memory cells.

Researchers prepared the TRB cDNA libraries using 5' RACE with UMI labels. Reanalyzing the 5' RACE reads, TCRdb keeps one entry per CDR3 protein, without DNA. The ten most abundant clones cover more than 7% of a sample with approximately 38,000 distinct CDR3 sequences. J is TRBJ2-3 and V is TRBV20-1; TCRdb proposes TRBD1, but this gene call is untestable without DNA. The sequence was collected from a human donor in good health. Some clones in this sample may be carry-over from other donors' samples. Sequencing input: memory CD8+ T cells from blood. The CDR3 reads CSASGRAYTDTQYF.